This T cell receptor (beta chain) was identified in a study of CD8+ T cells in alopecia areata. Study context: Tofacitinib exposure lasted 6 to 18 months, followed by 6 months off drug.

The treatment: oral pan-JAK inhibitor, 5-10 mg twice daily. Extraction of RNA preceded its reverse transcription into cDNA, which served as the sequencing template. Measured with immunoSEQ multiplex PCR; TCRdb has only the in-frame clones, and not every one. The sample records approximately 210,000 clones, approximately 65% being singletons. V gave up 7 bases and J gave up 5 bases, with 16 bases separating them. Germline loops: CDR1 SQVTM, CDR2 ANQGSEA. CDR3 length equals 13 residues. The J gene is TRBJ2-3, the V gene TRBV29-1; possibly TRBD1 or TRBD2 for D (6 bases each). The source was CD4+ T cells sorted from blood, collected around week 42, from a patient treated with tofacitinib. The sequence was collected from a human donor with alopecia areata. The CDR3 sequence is CSGGGTGGDTQYF. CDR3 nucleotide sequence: TGCAGCGGAGGGGGGACGGGTGGAGATACGCAGTATTTT.